This TCR beta chain was profiled in a study of T cell changes during pregnancy in multiple sclerosis (dated by TCRdb to between 2018 and 2021). About the investigation overall: The study looked at changes in the T cell repertoire across pregnancy in women with multiple sclerosis.

To prepare the library, the immunoSEQ multiplex PCR assay was applied. Held by TCRdb, this immuneACCESS table contains in-frame sequences only and omits some clones. Under half of the omission traces to an unresolved V gene where checked; the cause of the rest is unknown. The sample contains 25,000 to 35,000 clones, roughly 94% of them found a single time. Clones ranked in the top ten supply roughly 5.2% of the sample. Germline trimming amounts to 2 bases on V and 6 bases on J, with 10 as the count of junction bases outside the gene matches. From its cysteine to its phenylalanine, the CDR3 spans 15 amino acids. Only the CDR3 DNA stays, 45 bases, in frame from base 1. CDR1 SGHDT and CDR2 YYEEEE were looked up in the germline V gene. This clone has a single count. Its specific antigen is unknown. The input lacks base qualities; no much larger clone sits a single base away.

This receptor chain uses TRBV5-6 and TRBJ1-2, with 7 bases in between that match TRBD1. This sample comprised peripheral blood, obtained in the first trimester of pregnancy. The sequence was collected from a female donor in good health, enrolled as a control in a pregnancy study. In nucleotides, the sequence is TGTGCCAGCAGCTTACCGACAGGGAATACAGATGGCTACACCTTC. Its protein reads: CASSLPTGNTDGYTF.